This T cell receptor (beta chain) was retrieved from a study of control samples from healthy donors and cancer patients. Trimming pared 2 bases from V and 2 bases from J, leaving 12 bases between. CDR3 length equals 15 residues. Germline lookup yields CDR1 MNHEY and CDR2 SMNVEV (reference sequence). Clones were sequenced by immunoSEQ multiplex PCR, and TCRdb holds only the in-frame ones, with some missing. Found here are about 89,000 clones, around nine tenths of them singletons; the top ten hold 20% to 25%. The chain links TRBV27 to TRBJ1-2; D is undetermined. What was sequenced was blood. This receptor was taken from a man younger than 40 in good health. The chain's CDR3 is CASSLRAEENYGYTF. As DNA, the CDR3 is TGTGCCAGCAGTTTAAGGGCAGAGGAAAACTATGGCTACACCTTC.